Shown below are 2 T cell receptor beta chains from a single sample sequenced in a study of shared clonotypes between healthy human individuals. The naive CD8 population came from CD45RO-negative cells selected for CCR7, without terminally differentiated effector memory CD45RA+ cells. Profiling relied on immunoSEQ multiplex PCR, and the TCRdb table lists in-frame clones only, not all of them. This sample has about 590,000 clones; over 95% occur once, and the top ten carry less than 0.13%. The sequencing input was naive CD8+ T cells sorted from blood. The receptors stem from a woman in her thirties in good health.

The rearrangement joins TRBV28 to TRBJ1-6; D perhaps matches TRBD1 (5 bases). The CDR3 is 13 residues long. With 8 bases removed from V and 5 bases from J, the gap between germline ends came to 10 bases. Germline CDR1 is MDHEN and CDR2 is SYDVKM. DNA of the CDR3: TGTGCCAGCTGGGGCCAGGATAATTCACCCCTCCACTTT. It encodes CASWGQDNSPLHF.

The chain combines TRBV11-2 with TRBJ2-2; D uncertain. Germline CDR1 and CDR2: SGHAT and FQNNGV. Trimming shortened V by 2 bases and J by 8 bases, and 9 bases separated the two germline ends. CDR3 length: 13 residues. Here the CDR3 DNA reads TGTGCCAGCAGCTTATGGGGAACGGGGGAGCTGTTTTTT. Translated, it gives CASSLWGTGELFF.